A selection of T cell receptor beta chains follows, all from one sample in a study of OX40 agonist ivuxolimab in advanced cancers. Profiling relied on immunoSEQ multiplex PCR, and the TCRdb table lists in-frame clones only, not all of them. The table includes fewer than 140,000 clones, 90% detected once. This specimen consisted of CD4+ or CD8+ T cells sorted from blood, obtained in a trial of the OX40 agonist ivuxolimab. These TCRs come from an adult with an advanced solid tumor such as melanoma, head and neck, liver or kidney cancer. Each CDR3 is given with its conserved first and last residue. Fields, in order: V gene, J gene, CDR3 protein.

TRBV7-2	TRBJ1-2	CASSLKESYGYTF
TRBV10-1	TRBJ2-7	CASSDGTVTYEQYF
TRBV7-8	TRBJ1-6	CASSSRQSSYNSPLHF
TRBV28	TRBJ2-1	CASSSSMYEQFF
TRBV7-2	.	CASSPQSAYEQYF
TRBV18	TRBJ2-3	CASSQTREDTQYF
TRBV28	TRBJ1-3	CASSGGFTGNTIYF
TRBV11-2	TRBJ1-2	CASSTANYGYTF
TRBV5-8	TRBJ1-3	CASSFSASSGNTIYF
TRBV28	TRBJ1-5	CASSPSGTAYQPQHF
TRBV5-1	TRBJ1-1	CASSSQGNTEAFF
TRBV6-5	TRBJ2-1	CASSSGLGYNEQFF